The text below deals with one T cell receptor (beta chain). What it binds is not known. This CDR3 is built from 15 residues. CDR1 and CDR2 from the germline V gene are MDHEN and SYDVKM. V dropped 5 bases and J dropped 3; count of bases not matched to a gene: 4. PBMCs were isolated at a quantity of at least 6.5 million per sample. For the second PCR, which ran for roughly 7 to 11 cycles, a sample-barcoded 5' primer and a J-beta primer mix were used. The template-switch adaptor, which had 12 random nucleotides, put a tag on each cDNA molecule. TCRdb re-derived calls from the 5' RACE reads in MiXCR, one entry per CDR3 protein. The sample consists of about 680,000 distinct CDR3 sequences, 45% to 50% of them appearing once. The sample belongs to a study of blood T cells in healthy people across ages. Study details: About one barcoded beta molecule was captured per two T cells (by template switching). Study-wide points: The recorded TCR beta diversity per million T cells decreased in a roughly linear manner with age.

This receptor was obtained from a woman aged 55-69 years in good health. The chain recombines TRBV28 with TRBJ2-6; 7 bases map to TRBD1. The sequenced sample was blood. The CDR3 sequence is CASSTHRGGANVLTF. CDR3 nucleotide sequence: TGTGCCAGCAGTACACACAGGGGTGGGGCCAACGTCCTGACTTTC. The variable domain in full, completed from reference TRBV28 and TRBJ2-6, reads DVKVTQSSRYLVKRTGEKVFLECVQDMDHENMFWYRQDPGLGLRLIYFSYDVKMKEKGDIPEGYSVSREKKERFSLILESASTNQTSMYLCASSTHRGGANVLTFGAGSRLTVL.